Shown below are 20 T cell receptor beta chains from a single sample sequenced in a study of blood T cell repertoires in COVID-19. Sequenced by immunoSEQ multiplex PCR; TCRdb stores in-frame clones only, minus some. The repertoire holds roughly 280,000 clones, with about 89% as singletons. The sequenced sample was peripheral blood. These receptors originate from a man aged 35 to 55 with active or convalescent COVID-19.

This sequence joins TRBV16 and TRBJ1-1; D perhaps matches TRBD1 (5 bases). The CDR3 totals 13 residues. Germline V gives CDR1 KGHSY, CDR2 FQNENV. Deletions cut 2 bases from V and 1 base from J, with 5 bases between. The CDR3 protein is CASSQQGNTEAFF. CDR3 in DNA: TGTGCCAGCAGCCAACAGGGGAACACTGAAGCTTTCTTT.

The chain recombines TRBV23-1 with TRBJ2-7, with a tentative D call TRBD1 (6 bases). TRBV23-1 is identified as an open reading frame with a role that is uncertain. CDR3 length: 11 amino acids. CDR3 sequence reads: CPRGSSYEQYF. The CDR3 DNA reads TGCCCTAGGGGGAGCTCCTACGAGCAGTACTTC.

This chain joins TRBV7-2 and TRBJ2-2; 8 bases map to TRBD1. Looked up from germline, CDR1 is SGHTA and CDR2 is FQGNSA. Trimming took 3 bases from V and 7 from J; bases not matched to a gene: 13. The CDR3 runs to 17 residues. The CDR3 loop is CASSLLPGQVVHGELFF. Written as DNA, the CDR3 is TGTGCCAGCAGCTTGTTACCGGGACAGGTTGTACACGGGGAGCTGTTTTTT.

V is TRBV6-1 and J is TRBJ1-2; possible D gene TRBD1, 5 bases. V lost 3 bases to trimming and J lost 8 bases, with 13 bases between them. Germline lookup yields CDR1 MNHNS and CDR2 SASEGT. This CDR3 spans 13 amino acids. The CDR3: CASSDQSGFGYTF. The DNA for the CDR3 is TGTGCCAGCAGTGACCAATCAGGGTTCGGCTACACCTTC.

The chain is built from TRBV12-5 and TRBJ2-7; D may be TRBD1 (5 bases). Trimming removed 6 bases at V and 7 bases at J, with 22 bases between. The length of the CDR3 is 15 residues. The V gene's germline CDR1 is LGHNT and CDR2 FRNRAP. CDR3 sequence: CASGDLTSRVREQYF. The CDR3 bases are TGTGCTAGTGGCGACCTCACCAGCAGGGTGCGGGAGCAGTACTTC.

J is TRBJ2-7 and V is TRBV3-1 (or the pseudogene TRBV3-2); 8 positions agree with TRBD2. The length of the CDR3 is 16 residues. V dropped 1 base and J dropped 5; count of bases not matched to a gene: 10. Germline assignment: CDR1 LGHDT and CDR2 YNNKEL (reference sequence). The CDR3 nucleotides are TGTGCCAGCAGCCAAGTACTGGGGGCGGGAGGCCACGAGCAGTACTTC. Its translation is CASSQVLGAGGHEQYF.

The chain links TRBV5-5 to TRBJ2-2, with D unresolved. The CDR3 contains 14 residues. V was clipped by 0 bases and J by 5 bases, with 8 bases between them. Germline V CDR1 and CDR2: SGHKS, YYEKEE (reference sequence). The CDR3 DNA reads as TGTGCCAGCAGCTTGGTCGTTCTAACCGGGGAGCTGTTTTTT. Its protein product is CASSLVVLTGELFF.

This clone was seen a single time. The CDR3 spells CASSFGGKDGELFF. CDR3 nucleotides: TGTGCCAGCAGCTTCGGGGGAAAGGACGGGGAGCTGTTTTTT. V and J are TRBV11-2 and TRBJ2-2; D might be TRBD2 (6 bases). CDR1 SGHAT and CDR2 FQNNGV come from the germline V gene. V was shortened by 3 bases and J by 7 bases, with 12 bases between the two germline ends. This CDR3 is 14 amino acids long.

The rearrangement uses TRBV3-1 (or the pseudogene TRBV3-2) and TRBJ2-5; 13 bases are a match to TRBD2. V shed 4 bases, J shed 1 base, and the junction held 3 bases outside the gene matches. From germline, CDR1 is LGHDT and CDR2 YNNKEL (reference sequence). The CDR3 is made up of 16 amino acids. The CDR3 loop reads CASSPRTSGGQETQYF. CDR3 DNA: TGTGCCAGCAGCCCGCGGACTAGCGGGGGCCAAGAGACCCAGTACTTC.

Only one count was recorded for this clone. V is TRBV3-1 (or the pseudogene TRBV3-2) and J is TRBJ1-2; 8 bases map to TRBD1. The CDR3 sequence is 14 residues long. J was trimmed by 3 bases and V by 3 bases; bases with no gene match: 3. Germline V lookup: CDR1 LGHDT, CDR2 YNNKEL (reference sequence). The CDR3 loop is CASSHRQGHYGYTF. Here the CDR3 DNA reads TGTGCCAGCAGCCATCGACAGGGGCACTATGGCTACACCTTC.

CDR3 residues: CASSTPGSSGGLNEQFF. CDR3 in DNA: TGTGCCAGCAGCACCCCCGGTAGTAGCGGGGGGTTAAATGAGCAGTTCTTC. The V and J genes are TRBV3-1 (or the pseudogene TRBV3-2) and TRBJ2-1, with 10 nucleotides matching TRBD2. Germline V gene sequence: CDR1 LGHDT, CDR2 YNNKEL (reference sequence). V lost 5 bases to trimming and J lost 7 bases; unmatched junction nucleotides: 14. The CDR3 has 17 amino acids.

The chain links TRBV27 to TRBJ2-2, with a possible D match to TRBD1 (6 bases). Trimming cost V 7 bases and J 6 bases, with 12 bases left between them. CDR1 is MNHEY and CDR2 is SMNVEV in the germline V gene (reference sequence). The CDR3 extends over 13 amino acids. DNA for the CDR3: TGTGCCAGCAACCTACAGGGCTCCGGGGAGCTGTTTTTT. This encodes CASNLQGSGELFF.

This sequence joins TRBV11-3 and TRBJ2-7, with 13 bases matching TRBD2. V lost 6 bases to trimming and J lost 0 bases; unmatched junction nucleotides: 5. This CDR3 is built from 16 residues. Germline CDR1 reads SGHNT; CDR2 reads YENEEA. CDR3 region: CASSSGTSGASYEQYF. The DNA of the CDR3 is TGTGCCAGCAGTTCTGGGACTAGCGGGGCCTCCTACGAGCAGTACTTC.

V usage is TRBV2 and J usage is TRBJ1-4; a possible D gene is TRBD1 (5 bases). Looked up from germline, CDR1 is SNHLY and CDR2 is FYNNEI. This CDR3 has 16 residues. With 5 bases removed from V and 3 bases from J, the gap between germline ends came to 16 bases. As DNA, the CDR3 is TGTGCCAGCAGTACCGACTGGGGGGGGGCTAATGAAAAACTGTTTTTT. It specifies CASSTDWGGANEKLFF.

V and J are TRBV15 and TRBJ2-3, with 8 bases lining up with TRBD2. This CDR3 has 15 residues. Trimming cost V 4 bases and J 0 bases; bases outside gene matches: 3. Germline loops: CDR1 LNHNV, CDR2 YYDKDF (reference sequence). The CDR3 loop reads CATSKAGASTDTQYF. The DNA of the CDR3 is TGTGCCACCAGCAAAGCGGGGGCGAGCACAGATACGCAGTATTTT.

V is TRBV5-5 and J is TRBJ1-4, with TRBD1 matching over 8 bases. Germline V CDR1 and CDR2: SGHKS, YYEKEE (reference sequence). This CDR3 region has 15 residues. The V and J ends lost 2 bases and 7 bases, in that order; junction bases with no gene match: 7. CDR3 region: CASSFQGASGEKLFF. The CDR3 DNA follows: TGTGCCAGCAGCTTCCAGGGGGCTAGTGGTGAAAAACTGTTTTTT.

The rearrangement links TRBV28 to TRBJ2-3, with TRBD2 as a possible D gene (6 bases). Germline V CDR1 and CDR2: MDHEN, SYDVKM. Trimming removed 5 bases from V and 2 bases from J, with 11 bases in between. The CDR3 consists of 14 residues. Here the CDR3 DNA reads TGTGCCAGCAGTGTTCGGGGGTACACAGATACGCAGTATTTT. It specifies CASSVRGYTDTQYF.

The chain joins TRBV6-5 to TRBJ2-2, with TRBD1 identical over 7 bases. The CDR3 is made up of 13 amino acids. With 8 bases clipped from V and 2 bases from J, the junction kept 2 bases outside the gene matches. Germline CDR1 and CDR2: MNHEY and SVGAGI. The CDR3 DNA follows: TGTGCCAGCCGGGACAGTAACACCGGGGAGCTGTTTTTT. Amino acids: CASRDSNTGELFF.

Written as DNA, the CDR3 is TGTGCCAGCTCACCGGTGGGGGGACTAGCGGGACCCCCCTACAATGAGCAGTTCTTC. Translation gives CASSPVGGLAGPPYNEQFF. The gene calls are TRBV18 and TRBJ2-1; 13 bases match TRBD2. V was pared by 3 bases and J by 2 bases, with 10 bases of the junction left unmatched. This CDR3 region has 19 residues. Per germline, CDR1 KGHSH and CDR2 LQKENI.

This clone was seen once. The chain is built from TRBV28 and TRBJ2-7; TRBD1 matches at 7 bases. The germline CDR1 and CDR2 sequences are MDHEN and SYDVKM. V was pared by 5 bases and J by 6 bases, with 10 bases of the junction left unmatched. The CDR3 is made up of 14 amino acids. Here the CDR3 DNA reads TGTGCCAGCAGTGTACCGGGACAGAAGCGCGAGCAGTACTTC. As protein: CASSVPGQKREQYF.